Sequencing of this T cell receptor (beta chain) was carried out in a study of blood T cells in healthy people across ages. The CDR3 is 16 amino acids. V was clipped by 9 bases and J by 2 bases; unmatched bases: 13. Germline CDR1 is ENHRY and CDR2 is SYGVKD. A second roughly 6 to 11 cycle PCR used barcoded and J-beta primers. TCRdb re-analysed the 5' RACE reads in MiXCR, keeping a single row per CDR3 protein. The repertoire includes 800,000 or so distinct CDR3 sequences, around a quarter of them detected once, and 3.7% sits in the top ten. This clonotype has only a few counts. The same specimen was also included in a second study, on T cells of mothers and their children. This second study says: For the second PCR, the M1S primer put in sample barcodes and 2-4 random nucleotides.

This TCR derives from a boy between 10 and 17 years old in good health. The sequencing input was blood. The chain uses TRBV10-3 and TRBJ2-7, with 10 bases identical to TRBD1. CDR3 sequence reads: CAIGATLGTGAYEQYF. CDR3 DNA: TGTGCCATTGGTGCGACCCTGGGGACAGGGGCCTACGAGCAGTACTTC.